This passage covers 24 T cell receptor beta chains from one sample sequenced in a study of cytomegalovirus exposure and HLA in healthy donors. PCR used 60 Vbeta primers and 13 Jbeta primers. The protocol was immunoSEQ multiplex PCR, while the TCRdb copy is restricted to in-frame clones and leaves out a portion. The table has some 180,000 clones, just over 75% seen once; the top ten hold about 1.9%. Material for sequencing was PBMCs. Receptors were obtained from a man aged 30-40 years in good health and CMV-seronegative.

The chain has TRBV14 and TRBJ1-2, with D perhaps TRBD1 (6 bases). The CDR3 has 12 residues. CDR1 SGHDN and CDR2 FVKESK come from the germline V gene. The V end lost 1 base, the J end lost 8 bases, and 8 bases lay between the germline ends. CDR3 in amino acids: CASSQGTVGYTF. The CDR3 DNA is TGTGCCAGCAGCCAAGGGACAGTGGGCTACACCTTC. The variable domain in full, completed from reference TRBV14 and TRBJ1-2, reads EAGVTQFPSHSVIEKGQTVTLRCDPISGHDNLYWYRRVMGKEIKFLLHFVKESKQDESGMPNNRFLAERTGGTYSTLKVQPAELEDSGVYFCASSQGTVGYTFGSGTRLTVV.

This clone has just one count. The rearrangement joins TRBV5-6 to TRBJ2-3; 7 nucleotides agree with TRBD2. Germline V gene sequence: CDR1 SGHDT, CDR2 YYEEEE. After removal of 3 bases from V and 1 base from J, the junction contained 8 bases not matched to a gene. This CDR3 region has 16 residues. In DNA form, the CDR3 reads TGTGCCAGCAGCTCGGACCCTAGCGGAGGCACAGATACGCAGTATTTT. Protein product: CASSSDPSGGTDTQYF.

The chain has TRBV9 and TRBJ2-2; tentatively, D is TRBD1 (7 bases). The germline V gene has CDR1 SGDLS and CDR2 YYNGEE. V dropped 0 bases and J dropped 7 bases, with 13 bases sitting between them. CDR3 size: 15 residues. The CDR3 loop reads CASSVVTGEVGELFF. The CDR3 DNA reads as TGTGCCAGCAGCGTAGTCACAGGGGAGGTCGGGGAGCTGTTTTTT.

The chain links TRBV7-7 to TRBJ2-2; D may be TRBD1 (6 bases). The CDR3 consists of 18 residues. From germline, CDR1 is SSHAT and CDR2 FNYEAQ (reference sequence). Trimming removed 0 bases from V and 2 bases from J, with 16 bases in between. CDR3 bases: TGTGCCAGCAGCTTAGCGCCCAGGGGCTCGAAAAACACCGGGGAGCTGTTTTTT. It specifies CASSLAPRGSKNTGELFF.

This rearrangement joins TRBV10-2 to TRBJ2-1; D perhaps matches TRBD2 (6 bases). CDR1 WSHSY and CDR2 SAAADI come from the germline V gene. CDR3 length: 14 amino acids. V dropped 3 bases and J dropped 6 bases, with 12 bases sitting between them. The CDR3 reads CASSDPGTFNEQFF. CDR3 coding DNA: TGCGCCAGCAGTGATCCGGGGACTTTCAATGAGCAGTTCTTC.

With regard to this clone: The same CDR3 also results from other DNA sequences found in this sample. The chain recombines TRBV5-1 with TRBJ2-7; D is possibly TRBD2 (6 bases). V was clipped by 1 base and J by 3 bases, with 11 bases between them. There are 14 residues in the CDR3. Germline CDR1 is SGHRS and CDR2 is YFSETQ. In DNA form, the CDR3 reads TGCGCCAGCAGCTTGAGGGCGGGACTCTACGAGCAGTACTTC. It translates to CASSLRAGLYEQYF.

V gene TRBV11-2 combines with J gene TRBJ2-5; the D is unclear. Germline V gene sequence: CDR1 SGHAT, CDR2 FQNNGV. The CDR3 consists of 12 residues. V shed 1 base and J shed 14 bases, with 14 bases lying between them. The CDR3 nucleotides read TGTGCCAGCAGCTTAGGCCGTACCCAACAATACTTC. As protein: CASSLGRTQQYF.

The rearrangement links TRBV13 to TRBJ2-3, with 9 bases aligning to TRBD1. J gave up 4 bases and V 4 bases, and 9 bases lay outside the gene matches. The CDR3 extends over 16 amino acids. Germline loops: CDR1 PRHDT, CDR2 FYEKMQ (reference sequence). The DNA of the CDR3 is TGTGCCAGCAGCTCACCCTCTACAGGGGGCCCAGATACGCAGTATTTT. Its translation: CASSSPSTGGPDTQYF. The entire variable domain, with the rest obtained from reference TRBV13 and TRBJ2-3, is as follows: AAGVIQSPRHLIKEKRETATLKCYPIPRHDTVYWYQQGPGQDPQFLISFYEKMQSDKGSIPDRFSAQQFSDYHSELNMSSLELGDSALYFCASSSPSTGGPDTQYFGPGTRLTVL.

The V and J genes are TRBV2 and TRBJ2-1, with 11 bases fitting TRBD1. Germline V gene sequence: CDR1 SNHLY, CDR2 FYNNEI. V lost 6 bases, J lost 2 bases, and 6 bases stayed unmatched. The CDR3 runs 16 residues. CDR3 bases: TGTGCCAGCAGGTGGACAGGGGGCGGACCCTACAATGAGCAGTTCTTC. Translated, it gives CASRWTGGGPYNEQFF.

The V and J genes are TRBV5-1 and TRBJ1-1; tentative D call: TRBD1 (6 bases). CDR3 size: 14 residues. Germline V CDR1 and CDR2: SGHRS, YFSETQ. The V end lost 1 base, the J end lost 1 base, and 8 bases lay between the germline ends. The CDR3 sequence: CASSLQGQNTEAFF. The CDR3, as DNA: TGCGCCAGCAGCTTGCAGGGGCAGAACACTGAAGCTTTCTTT.

This clone came up once. The chain couples TRBV27 to TRBJ2-3, with D maybe TRBD1 (5 bases). Germline assignment: CDR1 MNHEY and CDR2 SMNVEV (reference sequence). V was shortened by 5 bases and J by 1 base, with 22 bases between the two germline ends. CDR3 length equals 18 residues. This chain's CDR3 is CASSTTRVVKHRTDTQYF. CDR3 nucleotide sequence: TGTGCCAGCAGTACCACCAGGGTGGTTAAGCATCGCACAGATACGCAGTATTTT.

The chain carries TRBV6-1 and TRBJ1-2, with D tentatively TRBD1 (6 bases). With 8 bases removed from V and 4 bases from J, the gap between germline ends came to 11 bases. Per the germline V gene, CDR1 is MNHNS and CDR2 is SASEGT. The CDR3 spans 12 residues. CDR3: CASSGQLYGYTF. The CDR3 nucleotides are TGTGCCAGCTCCGGACAGCTCTATGGCTACACCTTC.

This clone was observed a handful of times. Other DNA sequences in this specimen translate into the identical CDR3. The chain links TRBV14 to TRBJ1-2, with D perhaps matching TRBD1 (6 bases). The germline CDR1 and CDR2 sequences are SGHDN and FVKESK. V lost 3 bases, J lost 3 bases, and 8 bases lay in between. There are 13 residues in the CDR3. This CDR3 reads CASSQDSYYGYTF. The CDR3, as DNA: TGTGCCAGCAGCCAGGACAGTTACTATGGCTACACCTTC.

V and J are TRBV5-4 and TRBJ2-2; the match to TRBD2 covers 8 bases. The length of the CDR3 is 15 residues. V lost 2 bases, J lost 0 bases, and 0 bases stayed unmatched. Germline CDR1 SGHNT, CDR2 YYREEE (reference sequence). The CDR3 nucleotides are TGTGCCAGCAGCTTTAGCGGGACGAACACCGGGGAGCTGTTTTTT. Its translation is CASSFSGTNTGELFF.

This clone was detected only a few times. V gene TRBV7-9 combines with J gene TRBJ1-6, with TRBD1 as a possible D gene (6 bases). V lost 8 bases and J 7 bases, leaving 15 bases between the germline ends. The CDR3 is 14 residues long. Per the germline V gene, CDR1 is SEHNR and CDR2 is FQNEAQ (reference sequence). The CDR3 here is CASLGGGQNSPLHF. CDR3 nucleotide sequence: TGTGCCAGCCTAGGGGGGGGGCAAAATTCACCCCTCCACTTT.

This chain links TRBV29-1 with TRBJ1-1, with a tentative D call TRBD1 (6 bases). There are 12 residues in the CDR3. Per germline, CDR1 SQVTM and CDR2 ANQGSEA. Trimming removed 5 bases at V and 5 bases at J, with 12 bases between. CDR3 DNA sequence: TGCAGCGTTTTTTGGGGGCCTACTGAAGCTTTCTTT. Its protein is CSVFWGPTEAFF.

Concerning this clone itself: One end of the junction varies from germline; a read error may be responsible. The chain combines TRBV6-1 with TRBJ2-7; TRBD1 might be the D (6 bases). Germline CDR1 MNHNS, CDR2 SASEGT. CDR3 length equals 13 residues. This CDR3 is CASQKKGDLASDF. The CDR3 DNA reads as TGTGCCAGCCAAAAGAAGGGGGACCTAGCTTCGGACTTC.

The chain links TRBV5-4 to TRBJ2-2; tentative D call: TRBD1 (5 bases). Trimming left V 3 bases short and J 3 bases short, with 9 bases between. The germline CDR1 and CDR2 sequences are SGHNT and YYREEE (reference sequence). This CDR3 has 14 amino acids. For the CDR3, the DNA is TGTGCCAGCAGCTCCCCGACAGACACCGGGGAGCTGTTTTTT. Translation gives CASSSPTDTGELFF.

The chain combines TRBV5-1 with TRBJ1-1; D gene uncertain. The length of the CDR3 is 13 residues. CDR1 and CDR2 from the germline V gene are SGHRS and YFSETQ. Between the trimmed V and J ends, which lost 0 bases and 5 bases, there was a span of 8 bases. The CDR3 is CASSLEWRTEAFF. DNA of the CDR3: TGCGCCAGCAGCTTGGAATGGAGAACTGAAGCTTTCTTT.

This clone was seen a few times. The rearrangement joins TRBV28 to TRBJ1-5; D possibly corresponds to TRBD1 (6 bases). This CDR3 region has 12 residues. In germline, CDR1 is MDHEN, CDR2 SYDVKM. Trimming took 5 bases from V and 6 from J, leaving 8 bases between them. Here the CDR3 reads CASSLRGQPQHF. Here the CDR3 DNA reads TGTGCCAGCAGTCTCAGGGGTCAGCCCCAGCATTTT.

V gene TRBV30 combines with J gene TRBJ1-1; 7 positions agree with TRBD1. This CDR3 contains 15 residues. Germline CDR1 reads GTSNPN; CDR2 reads SVGIG (reference sequence). V was clipped by 0 bases and J by 5 bases; unmatched bases: 9. The CDR3 spells CAWSVLDRDFTEAFF. For the CDR3, the DNA is TGTGCCTGGAGTGTACTCGACAGGGATTTTACTGAAGCTTTCTTT.

This chain connects TRBV6-1 to TRBJ1-2, with 8 bases identical to TRBD1. Germline V gene data show CDR1 as MNHNS and CDR2 as SASEGT. With V trimmed by 3 bases and J by 2 bases, 8 bases remained unmatched. The CDR3 has 16 residues. The CDR3 region is CASSEARDRGNYGYTF. The CDR3 coding sequence is TGTGCCAGCAGTGAGGCGCGAGACAGGGGAAACTATGGCTACACCTTC.

The rearrangement uses TRBV28 and TRBJ2-7, with 9 bases lining up with TRBD1. Germline V gene data show CDR1 as MDHEN and CDR2 as SYDVKM. The CDR3 is 14 amino acids. J was trimmed by 0 bases and V by 10 bases; bases with no gene match: 7. CDR3 residues: CAISGTGISYEQYF. CDR3 bases: TGTGCCATCTCCGGGACAGGGATCTCCTACGAGCAGTACTTC.

The chain is built from TRBV5-6 and TRBJ2-3; D unclear. V was shortened by 1 base and J by 0 bases, with 9 bases between the two germline ends. The CDR3 totals 15 residues. Looked up from germline, CDR1 is SGHDT and CDR2 is YYEEEE. CDR3 DNA: TGTGCCAGCAGCTTGCGGCAGGCTAGCACAGATACGCAGTATTTT. It is translated as CASSLRQASTDTQYF.